Below are 23 T cell receptor beta chains sequenced from a single sample in a study of kidney transplant recipient with SARS-CoV-2 infection. TCRdb analysed the reads with MiXCR anew, one entry per CDR3 protein. The table has 200,000 to 250,000 distinct CDR3 sequences, more than 25% seen once. The material was a blood sample, obtained at baseline and between days 110 and 120 from a kidney transplant recipient. The receptors derive from a young adult male patient who had COVID-19 and was a kidney transplant recipient. Part of the T cell pool may stem from the graft donor.

Turning to this clonotype: Possible read error: a much larger clone is one base away. The J gene is TRBJ1-1, the V gene TRBV15; D unclear. Germline V gene lookup returns CDR1 LNHNV and CDR2 YYDKDF (reference sequence). This CDR3 is built from 15 residues. The V and J ends lost 4 bases and 0 bases respectively, with 12 bases between them. The CDR3 reads CATSKDGLMNTEAFF. The CDR3 DNA is TGTGCCACCAGCAAAGACGGATTAATGAACACTGAAGCTTTCTTT.

As regards this clonotype: Given a much more abundant clone one base away, this may be a read error. The V call is TRBV25-1, the J call TRBJ1-1; no firm D call. Between the trimmed V and J ends, which lost 3 bases and 1 base, there was a span of 9 bases. This CDR3 is built from 14 residues. Germline values: CDR1 MGHDK, CDR2 SYGVNS. The CDR3 spells CASSDMEPNTEAFF. The DNA for the CDR3 is TGTGCCAGCAGTGACATGGAGCCGAACACTGAAGCTTTCTTT.

There are many counts of this clonotype. The chain uses TRBV20-1 and TRBJ2-3, with D maybe TRBD1 (5 bases). CDR1 and CDR2 from the germline V gene are DFQATT and SNEGSKA (reference sequence). The CDR3 loop spans 14 amino acids. The V gene lost 8 bases and the J gene lost 3 bases, with 18 bases spanning the gap. The CDR3 region is CSFQRGWETDTQYF. The CDR3 bases are TGCAGTTTTCAAAGGGGTTGGGAAACAGATACGCAGTATTTT.

Ten or more counts support this clonotype. The chain recombines TRBV4-3 with TRBJ1-5, with 7 bases identical to TRBD1. CDR1 LGHNA and CDR2 YSLEER come from the germline V gene. CDR3 length equals 17 residues. V shed 1 base, J shed 4 bases, and the junction held 10 bases outside the gene matches. CDR3 in amino acids: CASSQVDRGQLNQPQHF. CDR3 DNA sequence: TGCGCCAGCAGCCAAGTGGATAGGGGACAGCTTAATCAGCCCCAGCATTTT.

A word on this clonotype: Being one base from a much bigger clone, this may be a read error. The CDR3 ends on some other residue instead of the conserved phenylalanine or tryptophan, so this is likely a read error. This rearrangement joins TRBV15 to TRBJ1-6; D might be TRBD1 (5 bases). The CDR3 spans 15 residues. The germline V gene encodes CDR1 LNHNV and CDR2 YYDKDF (reference sequence). The germline V and J ends were trimmed by 5 bases and 9 bases, with 17 bases remaining between them. This CDR3 reads CATSPGGFEGSPLHL. The CDR3 nucleotides read TGTGCCACCAGCCCCGGGGGTTTTGAGGGTTCACCCCTCCACCTT.

On this clonotype itself: Just one base apart from a much larger clone, this may be a read error. This rearrangement joins TRBV6-2 or TRBV6-3 to TRBJ1-4, with D unclear. From germline, CDR1 is MNHEY and CDR2 SVGEGT. This CDR3 has 14 residues. CDR3 loop: CAGSGPPTNEKLFF. CDR3 nucleotide sequence: TGTGCCGGCAGCGGGCCTCCAACTAATGAAAAACTGTTTTTT.

This clonotype has at least ten counts. This chain uses TRBV7-9 with TRBJ1-4; 9 nucleotides match TRBD1. The CDR3 covers 14 residues. V shed 5 bases, J shed 5 bases, and the junction held 3 bases outside the gene matches. Looked up from germline, CDR1 is SEHNR and CDR2 is FQNEAQ (reference sequence). DNA of the CDR3: TGTGCCAGCAGCCCGACAGGGGGGAATGAAAAACTGTTTTTT. Its protein product is CASSPTGGNEKLFF.

A word on this clonotype: This may stem from a read error, because a much larger clone lies one nucleotide away. The CDR3 spells CASSTGTFTRKTYGHTF. The DNA of the CDR3 is TGTGCCAGCAGCACGGGAACGTTTACCCGAAAGACCTATGGCCACACCTTC. The chain carries TRBV7-8 and TRBJ1-2; no definite D call. Germline V gives CDR1 SGHVS, CDR2 FQNEAQ. The CDR3 has 17 amino acids.

As for this clonotype: The junction and the germline gene differ at one end; a read error may be behind it. The chain is built from TRBV6-4 and TRBJ2-1, with TRBD2 matching over 9 bases. CDR1 MRHNA and CDR2 SNTAGT come from the germline V gene. CDR3 size: 16 residues. The CDR3 spells CAGSPTTSGPRNEQFF. The CDR3 DNA reads TGTGCCGGCAGCCCGACGACTAGCGGCCCTAGAAATGAGCAGTTCTTC.

The chain uses TRBV5-3 and TRBJ2-1; D not resolved. The J call may be in error: the DNA end matches TRBJ1-2 better. TRBV5-3 is given ORF status, its function remaining uncertain. There are 16 residues in the CDR3. DNA of the CDR3: TGTGCCAGACCTAATCTAGTGGCGAGAAAGACCTATGGCTACACCTTC. Translating gives CARPNLVARKTYGYTF.

This clonotype was counted at least ten times. The chain carries TRBV1 and TRBJ1-2. TRBV1 is termed a pseudogene. The CDR3 has 17 residues. In DNA, the CDR3 is TGCACCAGCAGGCCACAATGTTTTGTGCGAAAGACCTATGGCTACACCTTC. It specifies CTSRPQCFVRKTYGYTF.

About this clonotype itself: Just one base apart from a much larger clone, this may be a read error. This chain joins TRBV6-4 and TRBJ2-2, with D possibly being TRBD1 or TRBD2 (5 bases each). V lost 7 bases and J 0 bases, leaving 15 bases between the germline ends. The CDR3 contains 16 residues. CDR1 is MRHNA and CDR2 is SNTAGT in the germline V gene. DNA for the CDR3: TGTGCCAGCAACCGGTACGGGACGTCGAACACCGGGGAGCTGTTTTTT. Translation: CASNRYGTSNTGELFF.

The sample holds many counts of this clonotype. V and J are TRBV9 and TRBJ1-2; unclear D gene. V was trimmed by 7 bases and J by 4 bases, leaving 23 bases between them. The CDR3 length is 16 residues. The V gene's germline CDR1 is SGDLS and CDR2 YYNGEE. The CDR3 region has the DNA TGTGCCAGCGCGCCTAGGTACTCAAGAAAGACCTATGGCTACACCTTC. It specifies CASAPRYSRKTYGYTF.

Turning to this clonotype: A much larger clone is a single base away; this may be a read error. The V and J genes are TRBV5-1 and TRBJ2-1; 9 nucleotides agree with TRBD2. This CDR3 has 16 amino acids. Germline CDR1 SGHRS, CDR2 YFSETQ. The CDR3: CASGLGVGGRANEQFF. The DNA of the CDR3 is TGCGCCAGCGGCTTGGGAGTCGGCGGGAGGGCCAATGAGCAGTTCTTC.

This clonotype was seen many times. The rearrangement links TRBV3-1 to TRBJ1-1; no firm D call. The CDR3 covers 17 residues. Germline CDR1 LGHDT, CDR2 YNNKEL (reference sequence). V gave up 5 bases and J gave up 4 bases, with 23 bases separating them. As DNA, the CDR3 is TGTGCCAGCAGCGAAAGAACTCCCATTTCAATTCGCACTGAAGCTTTCTTT. Its translation: CASSERTPISIRTEAFF.

On this clonotype: A clone one base away is much larger, so this may be a read error. The chain is built from TRBV20-1 and TRBJ1-1; TRBD1 might be the D (5 bases). Germline CDR1 is DFQATT and CDR2 is SNEGSKA (reference sequence). The CDR3 extends over 12 amino acids. Trimming cost V 5 bases and J 10 bases, with 17 bases left between them. CDR3 region: CSAGPGGIVAFF. The CDR3 DNA is TGCAGTGCTGGACCGGGGGGAATTGTAGCTTTCTTT.

Ten or more counts support this clonotype. This chain uses TRBV6-4 with TRBJ1-2; D is possibly TRBD1 (5 bases). CDR1 and CDR2 from the germline V gene are MRHNA and SNTAGT. This CDR3 region has 17 residues. The V end lost 4 bases, the J end lost 4 bases, and 22 bases lay between the germline ends. The CDR3 loop is CASSVWDSHGKTYGYTF. CDR3 nucleotides: TGTGCCAGCAGTGTTTGGGACTCACACGGAAAGACCTATGGCTACACCTTC.

Regarding this clonotype: This sequence may be a read error, since a much larger clone differs from it by one base. The V and J genes are TRBV5-6 and TRBJ1-2; D gene uncertain. Germline lookup yields CDR1 SGHDT and CDR2 YYEEEE. With 7 bases removed from V and 4 bases from J, the gap between germline ends came to 23 bases. The CDR3 covers 16 residues. The CDR3 protein is CASAIDNSRKAYGYTF. CDR3 sequence (DNA): TGTGCCAGCGCTATAGACAATAGTCGAAAGGCCTATGGCTACACCTTC.

This clonotype was observed at least ten times. J is TRBJ1-2 and V is TRBV3-1, with D unclear. V lost 0 bases and J lost 4, with 9 bases in between. Looked up from germline, CDR1 is LGHDT and CDR2 is YNNKEL (reference sequence). The length of the CDR3 is 14 residues. CDR3 sequence reads: CASSQEAGPYGYTF. CDR3 in DNA: TGTGCCAGCAGCCAAGAGGCAGGCCCCTATGGCTACACCTTC.

About this clonotype: This is likely a read error, given that the CDR3 carries no conserved phenylalanine or tryptophan at its end. The chain links TRBV7-2 to TRBJ1-3; 7 nucleotides match TRBD1. Per the germline V gene, CDR1 is SGHTA and CDR2 is FQGNSA. This CDR3 comprises 16 residues. This CDR3 reads CANSYTGVRAGNTIYL. DNA for the CDR3: TGTGCCAACAGCTACACAGGGGTGAGGGCTGGAAACACCATATATCTT.

This rearrangement joins TRBV7-3 to TRBJ2-3; a weak D match, TRBD2 (5 bases). CDR3 length: 16 amino acids. In germline, CDR1 is SGHTA, CDR2 FQGTGA. V shed 3 bases and J shed 4 bases, with 17 bases lying between them. DNA of the CDR3: TGTGCCAGCAGCTTGGGAAGGGATCCAGCGGCAGATACGCAGTATTTT. It specifies CASSLGRDPAADTQYF.

Notes on this clonotype: This may be a read error, as it is one base from a much larger clone. V and J are TRBV28 and TRBJ2-7; unclear D gene. V was cut by 2 bases and J by 6 bases, with 8 bases left in between. CDR3 size: 12 residues. The germline CDR1 and CDR2 sequences are MDHEN and SYDVKM. The chain's CDR3 is CASSLQAAEQYF. CDR3 DNA: TGTGCCAGCAGTTTACAGGCTGCCGAGCAGTACTTC.

This clonotype occurred a few times. This chain connects TRBV27 to TRBJ2-1; 7 bases are a match to TRBD2. CDR3 length: 14 amino acids. Germline V gene sequence: CDR1 MNHEY, CDR2 SMNVEV (reference sequence). V lost 6 bases, J lost 6 bases, and 8 bases stayed unmatched. CDR3 loop: CASSTHWGGNEQFF. In DNA form, the CDR3 reads TGTGCCAGCAGCACCCATTGGGGGGGCAATGAGCAGTTCTTC.